This is a list of T cell receptor beta chains from one sample in a study of patients and donors after allogeneic stem cell transplantation. TCRdb independently ran MiXCR on the RT-PCR reads; one entry per CDR3 protein. The top ten hold roughly 7% of the sample, which has 400,000 to 500,000 distinct CDR3 sequences, 16% seen once. Sequencing used blood, either unsorted or a sorted T cell fraction (not recorded which). The receptors shown here come from a human donor who was either an allogeneic HSCT recipient or a stem cell or donor lymphocyte infusion donor (not recorded which). It is not recorded whose cells these are; they may come from a transplant donor. CDR3s include the opening cysteine and the closing phenylalanine or tryptophan. The order of the fields is J gene, D gene, V gene, clone size, CDR3 length, CDR3 protein, CDR3 DNA. A D gene is named only where the DNA matches it firmly. Only part of the rows carry a size: once, few, many, or a class if the clone is expanded.

TRBJ2-1 . TRBV9 few 13 CASSPPREAGRFF TGTGCCAGCAGCCCCCCCAGAGAGGCCGGCCGGTTCTTC
TRBJ1-3 . TRBV4-3 . 13 CASSQTIGNTIYF TGCGCCAGCAGCCAGACAATTGGAAACACCATATATTTT
TRBJ1-5 . TRBV4-1 once 16 CASSLMGVPVNQPQHF TGCGCCAGCAGCCTGATGGGGGTGCCAGTTAATCAGCCCCAGCATTTT
TRBJ1-2 TRBD1 TRBV5-1 . 14 CASSLTGENYGYTF TGCGCCAGCAGCTTGACAGGGGAAAACTATGGCTACACCTTC
TRBJ2-3 . TRBV20-1 few 12 CSASPSTDTQYF TGCAGTGCTAGTCCTAGCACAGATACGCAGTATTTT
TRBJ2-3 TRBD2 TRBV2 few 15 CAMTTSTSSTDTQYF TGTGCCATGACGACTAGCACTTCTAGCACAGATACGCAGTATTTT
TRBJ2-1 TRBD2 TRBV7-2 few 16 CASSLARSGSFDEQFF TGTGCCAGCAGCTTAGCGCGTAGCGGGAGTTTCGATGAGCAGTTCTTC
TRBJ2-3 . TRBV24-1 . 13 CATSLVGTDTQYF TGTGCCACCAGTTTAGTAGGGACAGATACGCAGTATTTT
TRBJ2-3 . TRBV6-5 . 14 CASSYAASTDTQYF TGTGCCAGCAGTTACGCGGCTAGCACAGATACGCAGTATTTT
TRBJ2-1 TRBD2 TRBV20-1 . 15 CSARLAGGSSNEQFF TGCAGTGCTCGATTAGCGGGCGGGTCCTCAAATGAGCAGTTCTTC
TRBJ2-1 . TRBV11-2 . 13 CASHRDFYNEQFF TGTGCCAGCCACAGAGACTTCTACAATGAGCAGTTCTTC
TRBJ2-1 . TRBV19 few 16 CASSTGGAATGNEQFF TGTGCCAGTAGTACCGGCGGGGCCGCGACAGGCAATGAGCAGTTCTTC
TRBJ2-5 . TRBV7-2 . 12 CASSLSLETQYF TGTGCCAGCAGCTTATCTTTAGAGACCCAGTACTTC
TRBJ2-1 . TRBV11-2 . 19 CASSLVVGGPPNFYNEQFF TGTGCCAGCAGCTTAGTTGTGGGGGGGCCCCCGAACTTCTACAATGAGCAGTTCTTC
TRBJ2-5 TRBD2 TRBV7-6 . 16 CASSVAVAGVQETQYF TGTGCCAGCAGCGTCGCAGTAGCGGGGGTCCAAGAGACCCAGTACTTC
TRBJ2-5 TRBD2 TRBV4-2 . 16 CASSHLSSGGAETQYF TGTGCCAGCAGCCACCTTTCTAGCGGGGGGGCCGAGACCCAGTACTTC
TRBJ2-5 TRBD1 TRBV11-1 . 15 CASSTDRVVVETQYF TGTGCCAGCAGCACCGACAGGGTTGTAGTGGAGACCCAGTACTTC